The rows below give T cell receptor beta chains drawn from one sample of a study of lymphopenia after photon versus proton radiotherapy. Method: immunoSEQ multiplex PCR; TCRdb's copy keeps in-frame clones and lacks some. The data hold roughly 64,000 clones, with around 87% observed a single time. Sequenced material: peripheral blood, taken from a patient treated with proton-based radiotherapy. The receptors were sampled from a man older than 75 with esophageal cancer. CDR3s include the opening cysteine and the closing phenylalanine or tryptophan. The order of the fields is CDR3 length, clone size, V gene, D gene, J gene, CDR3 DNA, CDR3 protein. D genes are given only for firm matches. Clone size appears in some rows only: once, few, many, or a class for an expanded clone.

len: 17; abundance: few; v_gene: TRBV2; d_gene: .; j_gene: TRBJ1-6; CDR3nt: TGTGCCAGCAGCCAGGAAAGGCAGAATGTTTGGAATTCACCCCTCCACTTT; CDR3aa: CASSQERQNVWNSPLHF
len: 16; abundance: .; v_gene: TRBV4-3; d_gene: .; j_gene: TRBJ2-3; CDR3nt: TGCGCCAGCAGCCAAGATTATGTAGGTACGGCAGATACGCAGTATTTT; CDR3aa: CASSQDYVGTADTQYF
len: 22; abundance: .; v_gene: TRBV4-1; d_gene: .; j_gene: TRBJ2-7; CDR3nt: TGCGCCAGCAGCCAAGACGGCCCCGCAGCCCTACTTACCCACAACCCCGTATACGAGCAGTACTTC; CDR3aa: CASSQDGPAALLTHNPVYEQYF
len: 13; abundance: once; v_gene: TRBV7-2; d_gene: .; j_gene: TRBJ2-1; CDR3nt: TGTGCCAGCAGCAGGGACTTCTACAATGAGCAGTTCTTC; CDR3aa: CASSRDFYNEQFF
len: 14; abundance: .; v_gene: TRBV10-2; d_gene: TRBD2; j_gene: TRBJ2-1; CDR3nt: TGCGCCACCTATAGCGGGAGCTCCTACAATGAGCAGTTCTTC; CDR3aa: CATYSGSSYNEQFF
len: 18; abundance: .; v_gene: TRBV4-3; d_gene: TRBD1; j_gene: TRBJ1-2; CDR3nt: TGCGCCAGCAGCCAAGATCTGGCAGGGGGATCCGCTTATCGTGGCTACACCTTC; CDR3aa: CASSQDLAGGSAYRGYTF
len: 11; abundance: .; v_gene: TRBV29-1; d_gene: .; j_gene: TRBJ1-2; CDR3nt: TGCAGCGTTCAAGACTTCTATGGCTACACCTTC; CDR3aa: CSVQDFYGYTF
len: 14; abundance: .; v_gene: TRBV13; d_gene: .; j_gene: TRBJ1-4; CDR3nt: TGTGCCAGCAGCTCTTCTCTCGGAGGTGAAAAACTGTTTTTT; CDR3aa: CASSSSLGGEKLFF
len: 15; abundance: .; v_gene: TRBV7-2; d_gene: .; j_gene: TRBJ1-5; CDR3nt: TGTGCCAGCAGCTTATCTACCGGACCTCAATCGCCCCAGCATTTT; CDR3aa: CASSLSTGPQSPQHF
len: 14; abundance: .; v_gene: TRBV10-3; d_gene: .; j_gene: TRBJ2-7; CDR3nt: TGTGCCATCAGTGAAACGGGACACAGTTACGAGCAGTACTTC; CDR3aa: CAISETGHSYEQYF
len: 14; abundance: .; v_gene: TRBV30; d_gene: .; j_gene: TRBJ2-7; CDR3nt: TGTGCCTGGAGTGCCACGTGGGGGCCCTACGAGCAGTACTTC; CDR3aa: CAWSATWGPYEQYF
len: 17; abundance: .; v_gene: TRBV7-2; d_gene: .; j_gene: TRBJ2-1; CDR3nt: TGTGCCAGCAGCCAGAGCGTGGGGGACCCCTCCTACAATGAGCAGTTCTTC; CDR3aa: CASSQSVGDPSYNEQFF
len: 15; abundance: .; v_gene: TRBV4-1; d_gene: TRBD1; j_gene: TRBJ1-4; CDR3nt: TGCGCCAGCAGCCAATATGATACAGGGGACGGGAAACTGTTTTTT; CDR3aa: CASSQYDTGDGKLFF
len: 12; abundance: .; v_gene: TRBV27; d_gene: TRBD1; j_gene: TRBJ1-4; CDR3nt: TGTGCCAGCAGTTTACCAGGGGGAAAACTGTTTTTT; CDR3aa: CASSLPGGKLFF
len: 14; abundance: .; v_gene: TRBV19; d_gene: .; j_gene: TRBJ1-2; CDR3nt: TGTGCCAGTAGTATAGACAGGGTAAACGATGGCTACACCTTC; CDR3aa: CASSIDRVNDGYTF
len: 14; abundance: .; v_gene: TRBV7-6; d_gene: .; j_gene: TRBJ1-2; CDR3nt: TGTGCCAGCAGCTCGGGGGATCGGTTTGCTGGCTACACCTTC; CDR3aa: CASSSGDRFAGYTF
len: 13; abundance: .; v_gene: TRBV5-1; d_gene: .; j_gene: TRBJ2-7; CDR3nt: TGCGCCAGCACGTCAGGGGACGGCTACGAGCAGTACTTC; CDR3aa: CASTSGDGYEQYF
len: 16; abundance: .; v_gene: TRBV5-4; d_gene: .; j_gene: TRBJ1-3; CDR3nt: TGTGCCAGCAGCCCCGGGACATACGGCAGGGGTGACACCATATATTTT; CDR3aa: CASSPGTYGRGDTIYF
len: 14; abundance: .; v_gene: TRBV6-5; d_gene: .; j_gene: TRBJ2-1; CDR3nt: TGTGCCAGCAGTCCGTACCGGGCCCCGAATGAGCAGTTCTTC; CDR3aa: CASSPYRAPNEQFF
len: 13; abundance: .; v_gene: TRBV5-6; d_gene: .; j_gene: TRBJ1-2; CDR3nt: TGTGCCAGCAGCTTGGTCAGGGGCGATGGCTACACCTTC; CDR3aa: CASSLVRGDGYTF
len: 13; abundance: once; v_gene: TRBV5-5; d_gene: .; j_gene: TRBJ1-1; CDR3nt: TGTGCCAGCAGCTGGAATCTAGACACTGAAGCTTTCTTT; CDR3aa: CASSWNLDTEAFF
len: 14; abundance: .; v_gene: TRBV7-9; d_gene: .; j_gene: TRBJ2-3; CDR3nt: TGTGCCAGCAGCTTAACTCAAAGCACAGATACGCAGTATTTT; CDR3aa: CASSLTQSTDTQYF
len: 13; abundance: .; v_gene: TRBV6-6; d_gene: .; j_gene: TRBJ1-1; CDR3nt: TGTGCCAGCAGTCAGAATGGGCAGACTGAAGCTTTCTTT; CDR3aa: CASSQNGQTEAFF
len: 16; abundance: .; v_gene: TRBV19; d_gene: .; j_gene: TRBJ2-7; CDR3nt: TGTGCCAGTAGTGCCCGGGACGGCCGGTCTCTCTACGAGCAGTACTTC; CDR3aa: CASSARDGRSLYEQYF
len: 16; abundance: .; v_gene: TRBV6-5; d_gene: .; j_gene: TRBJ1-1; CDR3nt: TGTGCCAGCAGTTATGTTTGGGGCAGGGGGAACACTGAAGCTTTCTTT; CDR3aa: CASSYVWGRGNTEAFF
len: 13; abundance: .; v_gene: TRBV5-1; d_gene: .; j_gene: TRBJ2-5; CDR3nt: TGCGCCAGCAGCTTGGTAGGGACGGAGACCCAGTACTTC; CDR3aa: CASSLVGTETQYF
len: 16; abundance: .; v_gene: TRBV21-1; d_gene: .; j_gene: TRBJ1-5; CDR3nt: TGTGCCAGCAGCTGTAGGGACAGGGCCCCCGAGCAGCCCCAGCATTTT; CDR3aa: CASSCRDRAPEQPQHF
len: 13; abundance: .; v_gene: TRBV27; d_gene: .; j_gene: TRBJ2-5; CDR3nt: TGTGCCAGCAGCCGGTCCGGGTGGGAGACCCAGTACTTC; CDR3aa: CASSRSGWETQYF
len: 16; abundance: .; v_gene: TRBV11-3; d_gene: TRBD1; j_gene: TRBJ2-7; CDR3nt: TGTGCCAGCAGCCCCGGACAGGGGGCATACTCCTACGAGCAGTACTTC; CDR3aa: CASSPGQGAYSYEQYF
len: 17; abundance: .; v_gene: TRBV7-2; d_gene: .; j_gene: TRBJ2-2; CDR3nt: TGTGCCAGCAGCCCAGGACGCCTCCCTAGCGACACCGGGGAGCTGTTTTTT; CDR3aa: CASSPGRLPSDTGELFF
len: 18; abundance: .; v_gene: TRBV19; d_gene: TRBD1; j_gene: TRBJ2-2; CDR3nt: TGTGCCAGTATGGGGACAGGGGGAACTTCCGCGAACACCGGGGAGCTGTTTTTT; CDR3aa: CASMGTGGTSANTGELFF
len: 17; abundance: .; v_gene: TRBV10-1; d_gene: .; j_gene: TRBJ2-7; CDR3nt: TGCGCCAGCAGTGAGTCGACGGGTCGGACAGCACACTACGAGCAGTACTTC; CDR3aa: CASSESTGRTAHYEQYF
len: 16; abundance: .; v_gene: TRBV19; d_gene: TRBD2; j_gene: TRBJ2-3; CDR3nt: TGTGCCAGTAGTAAAGGACTAGCGGGAGTCACAGATACGCAGTATTTT; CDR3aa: CASSKGLAGVTDTQYF
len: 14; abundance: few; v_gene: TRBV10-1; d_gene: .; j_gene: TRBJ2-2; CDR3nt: TGCGCCAGCAGTGAGAACAAGAACACCGGGGAGCTGTTTTTT; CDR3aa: CASSENKNTGELFF
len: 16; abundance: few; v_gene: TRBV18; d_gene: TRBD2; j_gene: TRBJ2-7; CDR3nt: TGTGCCAGCTCACCCGCCGGACTAGCGGGAGGGCGCGAGCAGTACTTC; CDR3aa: CASSPAGLAGGREQYF
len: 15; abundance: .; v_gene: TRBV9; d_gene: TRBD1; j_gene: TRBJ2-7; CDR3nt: TGTGCCAGCAGTACCGGGACAGGGGGAACGGACGAGCAGTACTTC; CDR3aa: CASSTGTGGTDEQYF
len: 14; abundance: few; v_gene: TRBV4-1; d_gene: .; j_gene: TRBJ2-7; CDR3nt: TGCGCCAGCAGCCAGGGGGCGCTCGTGGGAGAGCAGTACTTC; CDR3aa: CASSQGALVGEQYF
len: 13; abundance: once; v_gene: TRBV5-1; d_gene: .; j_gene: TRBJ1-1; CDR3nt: TGCGCCAGCAGCTCCCAAAACCCCACAGAAGCTTTCTTT; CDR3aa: CASSSQNPTEAFF
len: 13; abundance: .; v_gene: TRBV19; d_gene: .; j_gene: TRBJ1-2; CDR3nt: TGTGCCAGTAGTATCGGGGGCGGGTATGGCTACACCTTC; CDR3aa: CASSIGGGYGYTF
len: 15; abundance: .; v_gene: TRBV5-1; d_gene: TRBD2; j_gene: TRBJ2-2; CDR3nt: TGCGCCAGCAGCTTCGCGGGGGAAAACACCGGGGAGCTGTTTTTT; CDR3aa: CASSFAGENTGELFF
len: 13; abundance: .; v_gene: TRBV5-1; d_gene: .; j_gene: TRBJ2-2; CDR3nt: TGCGCCAGCAGCCCTAGACGGGCCGGGGAGCTGTTTTTT; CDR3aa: CASSPRRAGELFF
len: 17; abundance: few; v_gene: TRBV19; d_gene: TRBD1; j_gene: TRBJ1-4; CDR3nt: TGTGCCAGTAGGGCGACAGGGGCCCCCTCAACTAATGAAAAACTGTTTTTT; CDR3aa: CASRATGAPSTNEKLFF